These T cell receptor beta chains were read from a single sample in a study of T cell responses to AZD1222 COVID-19 vaccine. Sequencing used immunoSEQ multiplex PCR; TCRdb keeps in-frame clones, though not all of them. The sample lists some 150,000 clones; around nine tenths were seen once. The input for sequencing was peripheral blood, taken on day 0 of AZD1222 vaccination. The origin of the receptors is an adult in good health. Both conserved end residues are part of each CDR3. Each record gives: clone size, J gene, V gene, D gene, CDR3 DNA, CDR3 protein. A D gene is named only where the DNA matches it firmly. Only some rows state a clone size, as once, few, many or a class for expanded clones.

.,TRBJ2-1,TRBV3-1/TRBV3-2,.,TGTGCCAGCAGCGTCAGCGGGCTCCCTTCCTACAATGAGCAGTTCTTC,CASSVSGLPSYNEQFF
few,TRBJ1-1,TRBV15,.,TGTGCCACCAGCGTGAGATATGGGGACCCTGAAGCTTTCTTT,CATSVRYGDPEAFF
.,TRBJ1-4,TRBV5-6,.,TGTGCCAGCAGCTACGGGCTCTCGGAAGAAAAACTGTTTTTT,CASSYGLSEEKLFF
.,TRBJ1-1,TRBV2,TRBD1,TGTGCCAGCAGGTCCCGGACAGGGAACACTGAAGCTTTCTTT,CASRSRTGNTEAFF
.,TRBJ2-2,TRBV15,.,TGTGCCACCAGCAGGAAAGGGCCCCCTACCGGGGAGCTGTTTTTT,CATSRKGPPTGELFF
.,TRBJ1-2,TRBV7-9,.,TGTGCCAGCAGCAGAGGACTGGGGGGCTACACCTTC,CASSRGLGGYTF
once,TRBJ2-5,TRBV11-2,.,TGTGCCAGCAGCCCGACAGGCGCCCAAGAGACCCAGTACTTC,CASSPTGAQETQYF
.,TRBJ1-3,TRBV3-1/TRBV3-2,.,TGTGCCAGCAGCCAAGATAGGGAGATCCTCTCTGGAAACACCATATATTTT,CASSQDREILSGNTIYF
.,TRBJ2-7,TRBV6-5,TRBD1,TGTGCCAGCACCCGGACAGGGGAAATCTACGAGCAGTACTTC,CASTRTGEIYEQYF
.,TRBJ2-5,TRBV19,TRBD1,TGTGCCAGTAGTACTCCCGACAGGGTTGAGACCCAGTACTTC,CASSTPDRVETQYF
.,TRBJ1-5,TRBV18,.,TGTGCCAGCTCACCAAGGAGTGTCGGGCAGATTAGCAATCAGCCCCAGCATTTT,CASSPRSVGQISNQPQHF
.,TRBJ2-1,TRBV10-1,TRBD2,TGCGCCAGCAGTGGTAGCGGGACTAGCGGGTCACATGAGCAGTTCTTC,CASSGSGTSGSHEQFF
once,TRBJ2-7,TRBV19,TRBD1,TGTGCCAGTAGTAACAGGGGGTACGAGCAGTACTTC,CASSNRGYEQYF
.,TRBJ2-2,TRBV4-2,TRBD2,TGTGCCAGCAGCCAAGATTTGCTAGCGGGCTTCGGCGGGGAGCTGTTTTTT,CASSQDLLAGFGGELFF
.,TRBJ2-2,TRBV5-1,.,TGCGCCAGCAGCTTGGCATCGAGGAGTAAACAGTTTTTT,CASSLASRSKQFF
.,TRBJ1-4,TRBV19,TRBD1,TGTGCCAGTGCAGGGGGCTTAAAGGAAAAACTGTTTTTT,CASAGGLKEKLFF
.,TRBJ2-7,TRBV5-1,.,TGCGCCAGCAGCTTGCAGGCAGGAGGGAACGAGCAGTACTTC,CASSLQAGGNEQYF
once,TRBJ2-2,TRBV18,TRBD2,TGTGCCAGCTCACCGATAGCGGGGGGGAACACCGGGGAGCTGTTTTTT,CASSPIAGGNTGELFF
.,TRBJ1-5,TRBV19,.,TGTGCCAGTTCCAGGGATGCCCAGCCCCAGCATTTT,CASSRDAQPQHF
.,TRBJ2-3,TRBV15,TRBD1,TGTGCCACCAGCAGTCAGGGGGCTATATTCATATCGGGAGATACGCAGTATTTT,CATSSQGAIFISGDTQYF
.,TRBJ1-2,TRBV5-5,TRBD1,TGTGCCAGCAGCTTGTGGGGACAGGGGGCAATGAGGTATGGCTACACCTTC,CASSLWGQGAMRYGYTF
.,TRBJ2-1,TRBV7-9,TRBD2,TGTGCCAGCAGCTTACCCCTAGCGGGAGTGTTGGGTGAGCAGTTCTTC,CASSLPLAGVLGEQFF
.,TRBJ2-3,TRBV7-2,TRBD2,TGTGCCAGCAGCTTAGGGGCGGGAGGGCCGCCAGATACGCAGTATTTT,CASSLGAGGPPDTQYF
.,TRBJ2-1,TRBV11-2,TRBD2,TGTGCCAGCAGCTTACGCCCGGGAGGGCCCTACAATGAGCAGTTCTTC,CASSLRPGGPYNEQFF
.,TRBJ1-1,TRBV15,TRBD1,TGTGCCACCAGCCCCGGACAGGGGGCGTTGAGCACTGAAGCTTTCTTT,CATSPGQGALSTEAFF
.,TRBJ2-2,TRBV6-1,TRBD2,TGTGCCAGCAGTGACGGACTAGCGGCGAACACCGGGGAGCTGTTTTTT,CASSDGLAANTGELFF
.,TRBJ2-3,TRBV9,.,TGTGCCAGCACCCCGATAGGTGGGCAAACAGATACGCAGTATTTT,CASTPIGGQTDTQYF
once,TRBJ1-2,TRBV6-5,TRBD1,TGTGCCAGCGCTGGGACAGGGGACAACTATGGCTACACCTTC,CASAGTGDNYGYTF
.,TRBJ2-3,TRBV7-9,TRBD2,TGTGCCAGCAGCCCTACTAGCGGGGGCACAGATACGCAGTATTTT,CASSPTSGGTDTQYF
.,TRBJ2-3,TRBV19,TRBD2,TGTGCCAGTAGTCGGCCTAGCGGTAGCACAGATACGCAGTATTTT,CASSRPSGSTDTQYF
.,TRBJ1-6,TRBV7-8,TRBD1,TGTGCCAGCAGCTTAGCGGGACAGGGTGACTCCTATAATTCACCCCTCCACTTT,CASSLAGQGDSYNSPLHF
.,TRBJ1-5,TRBV19,.,TGTGCCAGTAGCCCTAGTAGGGGGAGCAATCAGCCCCAGCATTTT,CASSPSRGSNQPQHF
.,TRBJ2-1,TRBV30,TRBD1,TGTGCCTGGAGTCAAGGGGGCGGTCCACAGTTCTTC,CAWSQGGGPQFF
.,TRBJ1-1,TRBV5-1,.,TGCGCCAGCAGCTTGGTCGGGGTGGGGAACACTGAAGCTTTCTTT,CASSLVGVGNTEAFF
.,TRBJ1-1,TRBV6-1,.,TGTGCCAGCAGTGAAGGGATTCCGGCCCCGGCTGTGGCTTTCTTT,CASSEGIPAPAVAFF
.,TRBJ2-5,TRBV6-1,TRBD2,TGTGCCAGCAGTGTTGGACTAGCGGGAGGAAAGGGGGAGACCCAGTACTTC,CASSVGLAGGKGETQYF
once,TRBJ2-7,TRBV3-1/TRBV3-2,.,TGTGCCAGCAGCTGGGGCCCGAAGGACGAGCAGTACTTC,CASSWGPKDEQYF
.,TRBJ2-1,TRBV6-6,.,TGTGCCAGCAGGGGAAGGGACTCTAACAATGAGCAGTTCTTC,CASRGRDSNNEQFF
.,TRBJ1-1,TRBV12-5,.,TGTGCTAGTGGCAATCGACCCACAGAAAATGAAGCTTTCTTT,CASGNRPTENEAFF
.,TRBJ2-6,TRBV18,.,TGTGCCAGCTCACCACCAGTCTCTGGGGCCAACGTCCTGACTTTC,CASSPPVSGANVLTF
.,TRBJ2-7,TRBV29-1,.,TGCAGCGTTGAATTTGCAGGGAGTCCTTCCTACGAGCAGTACTTC,CSVEFAGSPSYEQYF
.,TRBJ2-5,TRBV30,.,TGTGCCTGGAGTATTTCCAGGGTTCGAGAGACCCAGTACTTC,CAWSISRVRETQYF
.,TRBJ1-2,TRBV7-2,.,TGTGCCAGCAGGGACAAGACAAATGCTAACTATGGCTACACCTTC,CASRDKTNANYGYTF
.,TRBJ1-1,TRBV5-1,TRBD1,TGCGCCAGCTCCCGTAACGGACAGGGAAACACTGAAGCTTTCTTT,CASSRNGQGNTEAFF
.,TRBJ2-3,TRBV10-1,.,TGCGCCAGCAGTGACCAGGCTGGGGATACGCAGTATTTT,CASSDQAGDTQYF
.,TRBJ1-2,TRBV10-2,.,TGCGCCAGCAGTGCAGCACTAACTGGAGGCTACACCTTC,CASSAALTGGYTF